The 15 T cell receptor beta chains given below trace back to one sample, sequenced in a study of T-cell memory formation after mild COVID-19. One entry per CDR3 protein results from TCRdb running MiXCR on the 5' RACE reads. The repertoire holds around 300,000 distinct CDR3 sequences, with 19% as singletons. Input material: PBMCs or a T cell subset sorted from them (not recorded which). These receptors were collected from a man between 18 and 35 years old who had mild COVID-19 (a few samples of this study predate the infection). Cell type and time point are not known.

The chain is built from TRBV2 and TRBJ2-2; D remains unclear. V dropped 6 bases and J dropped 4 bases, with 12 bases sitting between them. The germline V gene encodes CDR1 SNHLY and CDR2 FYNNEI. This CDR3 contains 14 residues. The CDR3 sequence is CASSETGFTGELFF. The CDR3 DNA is TGTGCCAGCAGCGAAACGGGCTTCACCGGGGAGCTGTTTTTT.

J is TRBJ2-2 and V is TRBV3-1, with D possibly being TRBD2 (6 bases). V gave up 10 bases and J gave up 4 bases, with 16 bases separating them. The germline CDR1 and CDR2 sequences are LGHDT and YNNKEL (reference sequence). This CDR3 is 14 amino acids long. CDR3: CATSGTWGTGELFF. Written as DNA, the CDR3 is TGTGCCACCTCTGGGACTTGGGGCACCGGGGAGCTGTTTTTT.

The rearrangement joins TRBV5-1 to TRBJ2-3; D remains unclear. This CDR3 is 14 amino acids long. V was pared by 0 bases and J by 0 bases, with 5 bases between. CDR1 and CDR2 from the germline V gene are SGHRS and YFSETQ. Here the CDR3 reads CASSLAESTDTQYF. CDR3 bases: TGCGCCAGCAGCTTGGCGGAGAGCACAGATACGCAGTATTTT.

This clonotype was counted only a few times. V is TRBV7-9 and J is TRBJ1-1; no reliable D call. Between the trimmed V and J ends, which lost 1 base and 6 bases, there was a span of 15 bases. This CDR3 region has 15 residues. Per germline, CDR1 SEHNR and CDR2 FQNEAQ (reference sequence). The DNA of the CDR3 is TGTGCCAGCAGCTTAGGTGCAGGCCTTATGGCTGAAGCTTTCTTT. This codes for CASSLGAGLMAEAFF.

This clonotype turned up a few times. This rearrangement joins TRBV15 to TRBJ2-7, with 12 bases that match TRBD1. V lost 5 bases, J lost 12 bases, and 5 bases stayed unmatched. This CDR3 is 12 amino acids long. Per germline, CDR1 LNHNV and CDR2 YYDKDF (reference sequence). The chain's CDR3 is CATSGTGGGPYF. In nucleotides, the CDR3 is TGTGCCACCAGCGGGACAGGGGGCGGTCCGTACTTC.

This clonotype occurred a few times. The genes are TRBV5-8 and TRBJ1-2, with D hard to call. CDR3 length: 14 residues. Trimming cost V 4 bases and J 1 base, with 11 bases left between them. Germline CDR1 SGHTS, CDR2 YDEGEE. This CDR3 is CASSLIDLNYGYTF. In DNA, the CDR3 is TGTGCCAGCAGCCTCATCGACCTTAACTATGGCTACACCTTC. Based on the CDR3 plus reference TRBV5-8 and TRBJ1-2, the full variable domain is EAGVTQSPTHLIKTRGQQATLRCSPISGHTSVYWYQQALGLGLQFLLWYDEGEERNRGNFPPRFSGRQFPNYSSELNVNALELEDSALYLCASSLIDLNYGYTFGSGTRLTVV.

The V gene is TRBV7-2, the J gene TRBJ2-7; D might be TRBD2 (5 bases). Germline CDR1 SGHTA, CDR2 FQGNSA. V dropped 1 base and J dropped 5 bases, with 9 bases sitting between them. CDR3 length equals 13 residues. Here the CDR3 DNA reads TGTGCCAGCAGCTTAGGACGGGGAGACGAGCAGTACGTC. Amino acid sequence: CASSLGRGDEQYV.

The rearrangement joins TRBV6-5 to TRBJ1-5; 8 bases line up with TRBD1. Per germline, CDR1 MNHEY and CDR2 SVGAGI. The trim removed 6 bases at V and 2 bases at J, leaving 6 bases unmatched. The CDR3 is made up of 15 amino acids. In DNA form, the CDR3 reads TGTGCCAGCAGGACAGGGGCCTACGGCAATCAGCCCCAGCATTTT. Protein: CASRTGAYGNQPQHF.

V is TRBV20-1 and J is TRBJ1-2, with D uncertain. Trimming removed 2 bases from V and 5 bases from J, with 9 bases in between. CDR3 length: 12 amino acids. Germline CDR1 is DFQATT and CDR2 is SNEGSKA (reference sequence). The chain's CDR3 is CSARIGIYGYTF. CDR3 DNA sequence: TGCAGTGCTAGAATAGGGATATATGGCTACACCTTC.

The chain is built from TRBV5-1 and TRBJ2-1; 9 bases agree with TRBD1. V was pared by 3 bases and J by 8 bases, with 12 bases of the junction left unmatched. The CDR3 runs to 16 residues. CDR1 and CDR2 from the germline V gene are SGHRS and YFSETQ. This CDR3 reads CASSSPPRTGAHEQFF. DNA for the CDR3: TGCGCCAGCAGCTCGCCCCCTCGGACAGGGGCGCATGAGCAGTTCTTC.

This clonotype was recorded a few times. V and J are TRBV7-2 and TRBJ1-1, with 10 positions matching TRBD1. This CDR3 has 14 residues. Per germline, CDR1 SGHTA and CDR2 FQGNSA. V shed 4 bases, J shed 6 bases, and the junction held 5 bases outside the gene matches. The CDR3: CASSSYGQGAEAFF. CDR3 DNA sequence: TGTGCCAGCAGCTCCTATGGACAGGGGGCTGAAGCTTTCTTT.

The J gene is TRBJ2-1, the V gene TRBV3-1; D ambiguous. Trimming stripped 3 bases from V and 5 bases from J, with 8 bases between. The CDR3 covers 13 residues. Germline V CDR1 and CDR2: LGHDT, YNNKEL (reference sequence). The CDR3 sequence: CASSHGRDNEQFF. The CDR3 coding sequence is TGTGCCAGCAGCCATGGTAGGGACAATGAGCAGTTCTTC.

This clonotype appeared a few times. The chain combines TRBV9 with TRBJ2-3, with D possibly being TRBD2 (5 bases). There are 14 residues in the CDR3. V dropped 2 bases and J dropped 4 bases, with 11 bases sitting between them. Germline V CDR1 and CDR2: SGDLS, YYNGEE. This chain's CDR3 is CASSVSTAADTQYF. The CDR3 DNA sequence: TGTGCCAGCAGCGTCTCCACAGCGGCAGATACGCAGTATTTT.

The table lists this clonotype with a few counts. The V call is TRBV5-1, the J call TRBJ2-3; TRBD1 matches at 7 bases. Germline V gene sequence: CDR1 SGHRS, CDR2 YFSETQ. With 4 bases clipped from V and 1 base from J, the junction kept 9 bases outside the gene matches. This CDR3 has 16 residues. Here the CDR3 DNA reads TGCGCCAGCAGCCCAGGGATAACAGGGGGCACAGATACGCAGTATTTT. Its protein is CASSPGITGGTDTQYF.

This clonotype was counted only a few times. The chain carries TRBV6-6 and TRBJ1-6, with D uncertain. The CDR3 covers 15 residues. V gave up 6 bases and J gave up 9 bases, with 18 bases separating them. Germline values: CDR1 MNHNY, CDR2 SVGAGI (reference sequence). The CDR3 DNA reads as TGTGCCAGCAGCAGCAAGACTTTTTCTGGTTCACCCCTCCACTTT. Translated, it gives CASSSKTFSGSPLHF.